The clone carrying this T cell receptor beta chain was seen once. Its matching antigen is unknown. This record belongs to a study of T cells in localized non-small cell lung cancer. Study-wide results and limits: Appearances in adjacent lung were noted for a median about 60 of the top 100 tumor clones. Higher blood T cell density tracked longer overall survival. Measurement of T cell clonality placed uninvolved adjacent lung highest, above the level in tumor. As only one tumor region underwent sequencing, heterogeneity remains possible.

The repertoire was sequenced with immunoSEQ multiplex PCR; TCRdb's copy has only in-frame clones and lacks some. The repertoire has tens of thousands of clones, 88% of them found once; the top ten carry 20% to 25%. CDR3 length: 12 amino acids. Germline CDR1 and CDR2: SGHRS and YFSETQ. Trimming cost V 4 bases and J 5 bases, with 9 bases left between them. The rearrangement links TRBV5-1 to TRBJ1-1; D not certain. The sample in question was peripheral blood, obtained before any cancer treatment. This clonotype was obtained from a woman aged 40 to 75 with stage I squamous cell lung carcinoma. CDR3 amino acids: CASSKTETEAFF. In nucleotides, the CDR3 is TGCGCCAGCAGCAAAACGGAGACTGAAGCTTTCTTT.